This T cell receptor beta chain was recovered during a study of blood T cell repertoires in COVID-19. Study-level background: The United States, Italy and Spain provided the acute and convalescent COVID-19 samples.

CDR1 MNHEY and CDR2 SVGAGI come from the germline V gene. This CDR3 is built from 14 residues. The ends lost 4 bases at V and 7 bases at J; junction bases unmatched: 9. Sequencing used immunoSEQ multiplex PCR; TCRdb keeps in-frame clones, though not all of them. The sample lists 300,000 to 400,000 clones; 80% to 90% were seen once. Enrollees, about 18 to 95 years old, lived in about two dozen US areas. This receptor was identified in a woman aged 40-49 years with acute COVID-19. The chain links TRBV6-5 to TRBJ1-2; TRBD1 matches at 7 bases. The sample taken for sequencing was PBMCs or T cells enriched from blood (not recorded which). CDR3 region: CASSFHDRAGGYTF. The CDR3 coding sequence is TGTGCCAGCAGTTTTCACGACAGGGCGGGTGGCTACACCTTC.